These T cell receptor beta chains were read from a single sample in a study of CD8+CD57+ T cells in acquired aplastic anemia. TCRdb re-analysed the reads in MiXCR, keeping a single row per CDR3 protein. Of over 250,000 distinct CDR3 sequences in the sample, around three fifths were seen once. Source material: sorted CD4+, CD8+, or CD8+CD57+ T cells (not recorded which) from PBMCs. All receptors come from a human donor with aplastic anemia. Both conserved end residues are part of each CDR3. A D gene is named only where the DNA matches it firmly. A clone size is listed for some rows: how often the clone was seen (once, few, many), or a class if it is expanded.

-,TRBV10-1,-,TRBJ1-2,15,CASSQLKRPNYGYTF,TGCGCCAGCAGTCAGCTCAAGAGGCCTAACTATGGCTACACCTTC
TRBD1,TRBV20-1,once,TRBJ2-7,13,CSARPTGGYEQYF,TGCAGTGCTAGGCCGACAGGGGGCTACGAGCAGTACTTC
-,TRBV29-1,-,TRBJ1-1,11,CSVGANTEAFF,TGCAGCGTTGGGGCGAACACTGAAGCTTTCTTT
-,TRBV29-1,many,TRBJ1-1,12,CSVGRLVTEAFF,TGCAGCGTTGGAAGACTCGTCACTGAAGCTTTCTTT
TRBD2,TRBV29-1,once,TRBJ2-7,14,CSVESSGGLYEQYF,TGCAGCGTTGAATCTAGCGGGGGGCTATACGAGCAGTACTTC
TRBD1,TRBV10-3,-,TRBJ2-7,15,CAISDLGQDTYEQYF,TGTGCCATCAGTGATTTGGGACAGGACACCTACGAGCAGTACTTC
TRBD2,TRBV7-3,-,TRBJ2-7,16,CASSQEASGGHYEQYF,TGCGCCAGCAGCCAAGAGGCCAGCGGGGGGCACTACGAGCAGTACTTC
-,TRBV29-1,-,TRBJ1-1,14,CSVPGYRVHTEAFF,TGCAGCGTCCCCGGGTACAGGGTACACACTGAAGCTTTCTTT
-,TRBV7-2,-,TRBJ1-6,13,CASSVTLDSPLHF,TGCGCCAGCAGCGTGACGCTAGATTCACCCCTCCACTTT
TRBD2,TRBV20-1,-,TRBJ2-2,18,CSARLGLAGGGYNGELFF,TGCAGTGCTAGGTTAGGACTAGCGGGGGGGGGCTACAATGGGGAGCTGTTTTTT
-,TRBV6-1,many,TRBJ2-2,13,CASSEGGTGELFF,TGTGCCAGCAGTGAGGGGGGCACCGGGGAGCTGTTTTTT
-,TRBV7-9,many,TRBJ2-3,14,CASSFSGAPDTQYF,TGTGCCAGCAGCTTCTCGGGAGCTCCAGATACGCAGTATTTT
-,TRBV7-3,-,TRBJ2-1,14,CVSSENREYNEQFF,TGTGTCAGCAGCGAGAACAGGGAGTACAATGAGCAGTTCTTC
TRBD2,TRBV7-9,-,TRBJ2-7,17,CASSFRGLAVPQYEQYF,TGTGCCAGCAGCTTCCGGGGACTAGCCGTACCCCAATACGAGCAGTACTTC
-,TRBV7-9,-,TRBJ2-2,14,CASGLGGNTGELFF,TGTGCCAGCGGCTTGGGCGGCAACACCGGGGAGCTGTTTTTT
TRBD1,TRBV20-1,-,TRBJ1-1,13,CSATRDRGTEAFF,TGCAGTGCTACCCGAGACAGGGGAACTGAAGCTTTCTTT
TRBD2,TRBV7-9,-,TRBJ2-2,16,CASSLALAGGTGELFF,TGTGCCAGCAGCTTAGCATTAGCGGGAGGCACCGGGGAGCTGTTTTTT
-,TRBV7-8,-,TRBJ2-5,13,CASSSGVQETQYF,TGTGCCAGCAGTTCCGGCGTCCAAGAGACCCAGTACTTC
TRBD2,TRBV9,-,TRBJ2-7,15,CASSVGLAVSAGQYF,TGTGCCAGCAGCGTAGGACTAGCGGTTTCTGCGGGGCAGTACTTC
TRBD1,TRBV12-3/TRBV12-4,-,TRBJ1-1,15,CASSGQGLQNTEAFF,TGTGCCAGCAGTGGACAGGGACTCCAGAACACTGAAGCTTTCTTT
-,TRBV18,-,TRBJ1-2,15,CASSPRTGSGEGYTF,TGTGCCAGCTCACCACGAACAGGGAGCGGAGAGGGCTACACCTTC
-,TRBV10-3,-,TRBJ1-5,13,CAISDLGNQPQHF,TGTGCCATCAGTGACCTAGGCAATCAGCCCCAGCATTTT
-,TRBV5-5,-,TRBJ2-7,15,CASSYSGAYGYEQYF,TGTGCCAGCAGCTACTCTGGCGCCTATGGGTACGAGCAGTACTTC
-,TRBV11-2,-,TRBJ1-4,13,CASSLLGREKLFF,TGTGCCAGCAGCTTACTAGGGAGGGAAAAACTGTTTTTT
TRBD1,TRBV12-3/TRBV12-4,many,TRBJ1-6,14,CASRTGTGASPLHF,TGTGCCAGCAGAACCGGGACAGGGGCTTCACCCCTCCACTTT
TRBD2,TRBV12-3/TRBV12-4,many,TRBJ2-7,16,CASSTQAGGGSYEQYF,TGTGCCAGCAGTACGCAGGCGGGAGGGGGGTCCTACGAGCAGTACTTC
TRBD1,TRBV2,-,TRBJ1-2,15,CASSDRGGANYGYTF,TGTGCCAGCAGTGACAGGGGGGGAGCTAACTATGGCTACACCTTC
-,TRBV7-6,-,TRBJ1-5,14,CASSANGRNQPQHF,TGTGCCAGCAGCGCCAATGGACGGAATCAGCCCCAGCATTTT
TRBD2,TRBV20-1,-,TRBJ2-7,16,CSARGTSGVGTDTQYF,TGCAGTGCTAGAGGGACTAGCGGGGTTGGCACAGATACGCAGTACTTC
-,TRBV2,few,TRBJ2-7,11,CASSEENEQYF,TGTGCCAGCAGTGAAGAAAACGAGCAGTACTTC
TRBD1,TRBV7-9,many,TRBJ2-7,14,CASSFSTGVDEQYF,TGTGCCAGCAGCTTTTCGACAGGGGTCGACGAGCAGTACTTC
TRBD2,TRBV15,-,TRBJ2-1,13,CATSRELAGGPFF,TGTGCCACCAGCAGAGAACTAGCGGGAGGACCGTTCTTC
-,TRBV25-1,-,TRBJ1-3,15,CASSYPRVEGNTIYF,TGTGCCAGCAGTTACCCCAGGGTAGAGGGAAACACCATATATTTT
TRBD1,TRBV7-3,few,TRBJ2-1,19,CASSVSYRIQGNTYNEQFF,TGTGCCAGCAGCGTGTCTTACCGCATACAGGGGAATACGTACAATGAGCAGTTCTTC
-,TRBV6-5,many,TRBJ2-7,16,CASSYSIGGAGYEQYF,TGTGCCAGCAGTTACTCGATCGGAGGCGCTGGCTACGAGCAGTACTTC
-,TRBV7-2,-,TRBJ2-5,13,CASSFDRVETQYF,TGTGCCAGCAGCTTTGACCGGGTGGAGACCCAGTACTTC
TRBD2,TRBV20-1,-,TRBJ2-1,11,CAKSGSNEQLF,TGCGCGAAGAGCGGGAGTAATGAGCAGCTCTTC
TRBD2,TRBV27,many,TRBJ2-7,14,CASSTGTSASEQYF,TGTGCCAGCAGCACCGGGACTAGCGCATCAGAGCAGTACTTC
-,TRBV7-9,-,TRBJ2-3,15,CAISESDSSTDTQYF,TGTGCCATCAGTGAGTCTGATTCTAGCACAGATACGCAGTATTTT
TRBD1,TRBV9,-,TRBJ2-1,14,CASSSGQGEYEQFF,TGTGCCAGCTCCTCGGGACAGGGTGAATATGAGCAGTTCTTC
TRBD2,TRBV4-1,many,TRBJ2-1,17,CASSRGGLAVLYNEQFF,TGCGCCAGCAGCCGAGGGGGACTAGCGGTACTTTACAATGAGCAGTTCTTC
-,TRBV5-8,many,TRBJ2-3,14,CASSSGLSTDTQYF,TGTGCCAGCAGCTCGGGACTGAGCACAGATACGCAGTATTTT
-,TRBV9,-,TRBJ1-1,14,CASSDRDTNTEAFF,TGTGCCAGCAGCGATCGTGACACGAACACTGAAGCTTTCTTT
TRBD1,TRBV29-1,-,TRBJ1-2,16,CSVEFPGQGMLNGYTF,TGCAGCGTTGAATTTCCGGGACAGGGGATGCTGAATGGCTACACCTTC
-,TRBV25-1,few,TRBJ1-1,14,CASVDSKGMTEAFF,TGTGCCAGCGTGGACAGTAAGGGGATGACTGAAGCTTTCTTT
-,TRBV7-9,-,TRBJ2-5,16,CASSLGEGLYQETQYF,TGTGCCAGCAGCTTGGGTGAGGGACTGTACCAAGAGACCCAGTACTTC
-,TRBV19,-,TRBJ2-2,14,CASRTGPNTQELFF,TGTGCCAGTAGAACGGGGCCGAACACCCAGGAGCTGTTTTTT
-,TRBV29-1,-,TRBJ2-2,14,CSVDTGRSTGELFF,TGCAGCGTTGATACGGGGCGCAGCACCGGGGAGCTGTTTTTT
TRBD1,TRBV7-2,many,TRBJ1-1,14,CASSVDRWNTEAFF,TGTGCCAGCAGCGTGGACAGGTGGAACACTGAAGCTTTCTTT
-,TRBV5-4,-,TRBJ2-5,13,CASSLGLDETQYF,TGTGCCAGCAGCTTGGGGCTAGATGAGACCCAGTACTTC